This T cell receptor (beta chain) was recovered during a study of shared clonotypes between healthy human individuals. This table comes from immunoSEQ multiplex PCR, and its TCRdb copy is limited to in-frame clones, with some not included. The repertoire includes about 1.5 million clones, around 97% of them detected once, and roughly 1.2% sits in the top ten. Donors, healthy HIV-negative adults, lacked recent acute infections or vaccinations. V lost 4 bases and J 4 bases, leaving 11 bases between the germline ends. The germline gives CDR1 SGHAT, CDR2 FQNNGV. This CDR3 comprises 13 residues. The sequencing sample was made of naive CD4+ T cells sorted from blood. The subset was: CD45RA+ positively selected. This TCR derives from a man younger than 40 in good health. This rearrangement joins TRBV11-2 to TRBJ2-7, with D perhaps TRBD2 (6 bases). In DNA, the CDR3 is TGTGCCAGCAGCTCCTTGGGGGGATACGAGCAGTACTTC. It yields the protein CASSSLGGYEQYF.